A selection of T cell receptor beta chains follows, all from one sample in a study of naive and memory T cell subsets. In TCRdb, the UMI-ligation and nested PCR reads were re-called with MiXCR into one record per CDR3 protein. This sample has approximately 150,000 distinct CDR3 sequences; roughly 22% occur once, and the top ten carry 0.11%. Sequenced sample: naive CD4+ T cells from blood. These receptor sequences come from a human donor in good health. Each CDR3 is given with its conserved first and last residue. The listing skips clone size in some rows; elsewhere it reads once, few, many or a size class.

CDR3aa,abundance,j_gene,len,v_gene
CASSRDTQETQYF,few,TRBJ2-5,13,TRBV11-2
CSARDLQGWYGYTF,.,TRBJ1-2,14,TRBV20-1
CASSSGQGYSPLHF,few,TRBJ1-6,14,TRBV7-2
CASSLYPGLDNEQFF,many,TRBJ2-1,15,TRBV11-3
CASRMNTGELFF,.,TRBJ2-2,12,TRBV28
CASSQVEGSFSTEAFF,.,TRBJ1-1,16,TRBV4-3
CASSGLDSYNEQFF,few,TRBJ2-1,14,TRBV5-1
CSAWGLAGGLVNEQFF,.,TRBJ2-1,16,TRBV20-1
CASSFGTVSYEQYF,few,TRBJ2-7,14,TRBV5-6
CASSLFQGPDTQYF,many,TRBJ2-3,14,TRBV27
CASSAWTSGSEAQYF,few,TRBJ2-3,15,TRBV19
CSFFRQAMNTEAFF,.,TRBJ1-1,14,TRBV29-1
CASSLAGGGETQYF,many,TRBJ2-5,14,TRBV7-2
CASSTGLANYEQYF,.,TRBJ2-7,14,TRBV7-9
CASSSRPNTGELFF,.,TRBJ2-2,14,TRBV7-9
CASSDRELTNIQYF,many,TRBJ2-4,14,TRBV19
CASSSLAGGPPGEQFF,few,TRBJ2-1,16,TRBV7-9
CASSPGQGFTGELFF,.,TRBJ2-2,15,TRBV5-8
CASSYKGQISGANVLTF,many,TRBJ2-6,17,TRBV6-5